These T cell receptor beta chains were read from a single sample in a study of blood T cell repertoires in COVID-19. Libraries were prepared by immunoSEQ multiplex PCR; TCRdb keeps only in-frame clonotypes and omits some of them. Of about 190,000 clones listed, about nine tenths were seen once; the top ten hold about 7%. Sequenced sample: peripheral blood. Receptors originate from a man aged 35 to 55 with acute or convalescent COVID-19. Each CDR3 is given with its conserved first and last residue. D genes are given only for firm matches. For some rows the clone size is stated as once, few or many, or as a class when expanded; others skip it.

size	V	D	J	DNA	CDR3
-	TRBV7-2	TRBD1	TRBJ2-5	TGTGCCAGCAGCACGACAGGGGTAGAGACCCAGTACTTC	CASSTTGVETQYF
-	TRBV7-2	-	TRBJ1-4	TGTGCCAGCAGCTTACCTCCAACAGGGTCCGCTCGTGAAAAACTGTTTTTT	CASSLPPTGSAREKLFF
-	TRBV19	TRBD2	TRBJ2-1	TGTGCCAGTAGTAACCAGCGGGGGGGGTACAATGAGCAGTTCTTC	CASSNQRGGYNEQFF
few	TRBV5-1	-	TRBJ2-2	TGCGCCAGCAGCGCAGACAGGGGAGGGACCGGGGAGCTGTTTTTT	CASSADRGGTGELFF
-	TRBV9	TRBD2	TRBJ2-5	TGTGCCAGCAGCGTACTAGCGGGGGGGCAAGAGACCCAGTACTTC	CASSVLAGGQETQYF
once	TRBV10-2	-	TRBJ2-3	TGCGCCAGCAGTGAGTTGAGCAGCACAGATACGCAGTATTTT	CASSELSSTDTQYF
-	TRBV7-8	-	TRBJ2-5	TGTGCCAGCAGCCGTTACCCTGTGAGGGAAGAGACCCAGTACTTC	CASSRYPVREETQYF
-	TRBV6-5	TRBD1	TRBJ2-2	TGTGCCAGCCGACTGGGACAGGGAAGGCTGTTTTTT	CASRLGQGRLFF
-	TRBV7-2	TRBD1	TRBJ2-7	TGTGCCAGCAGCTTAGCGGGACAGCTAGGCGAGCAGTACTTC	CASSLAGQLGEQYF
-	TRBV5-1	-	TRBJ2-7	TGCGCCAGCAGCTTGGCGGGGTCTGAGCAGTACTTC	CASSLAGSEQYF
-	TRBV10-1	TRBD2	TRBJ2-3	TGCGCCAGCAGTGAGTCGACTCGGTACGGGGGGGATACGCAGTATTTT	CASSESTRYGGDTQYF
once	TRBV18	TRBD1	TRBJ2-7	TGTGCCAGCTCACCGGACAGGGTTCAAGGGGGCGGGCAGTACTTC	CASSPDRVQGGGQYF
-	TRBV5-6	-	TRBJ1-1	TGTGCCAGCAGCCTCGCGGTTTTATCTGTTGAAGCTTTCTTT	CASSLAVLSVEAFF
-	TRBV28	-	TRBJ1-6	TGTGCCAGCAGTTTCCCCCAGGGTGCTATGGATAATTCACCCCTCCACTTT	CASSFPQGAMDNSPLHF
-	TRBV5-1	TRBD2	TRBJ2-5	TGCGCCAGCAGCTCCCTACCGGGAGGGTCAGAGACCCAGTACTTC	CASSSLPGGSETQYF
-	TRBV28	TRBD1	TRBJ2-7	TGTGCCAGCAGTCCGACAGGGCGCTCCTACGAGCAGTACTTC	CASSPTGRSYEQYF
-	TRBV7-2	-	TRBJ2-7	TGTGCCAGCAGCTTGAGAGGAGGGGAGGTATACGAGCAGTACTTC	CASSLRGGEVYEQYF
-	TRBV5-6	-	TRBJ1-1	TGTGCCAGCAGCTTTAACTCCTGGAGGGGCACTGAAGCTTTCTTT	CASSFNSWRGTEAFF
-	TRBV7-2	TRBD2	TRBJ2-7	TGTGCCAGCAGCCAGACTAGCGGGGGGGGCTACGAGCAGTACTTC	CASSQTSGGGYEQYF
-	TRBV4-3	-	TRBJ1-6	TGCGCCAGCAGCCACGACAGGTCCGATAATTCACCCCTCCACTTT	CASSHDRSDNSPLHF
-	TRBV11-2	-	TRBJ2-1	TGTGCCAGCAGCCGATACAGGGTAGGGAATGAGCAGTTCTTC	CASSRYRVGNEQFF
many	TRBV11-1	TRBD2	TRBJ2-7	TGTGCCAGCAGCTTAGGGACTAGCGGGGACGAGCAGTACTTC	CASSLGTSGDEQYF
-	TRBV20-1	TRBD1	TRBJ2-7	TGCAGTGCTACCGACAGGGACGAGCAGTACTTC	CSATDRDEQYF
-	TRBV10-2	TRBD2	TRBJ2-1	TGCGCCAGCAGTGAGTACCAACCGGGACTAGCGGGGGAGAAGCTCTTC	CASSEYQPGLAGEKLF
-	TRBV7-3	TRBD1	TRBJ2-3	TGTGCCAGCAGCTTCGACAGGGGGGCAGATACGCAGTATTTT	CASSFDRGADTQYF
-	TRBV19	-	TRBJ2-7	TGTGCCAGTAGTCCCTATGGTTCGGTAAAGTCCTACGAGCAGTACTTC	CASSPYGSVKSYEQYF
-	TRBV5-5	-	TRBJ2-7	TGTGCCAGCACCACAGCCGGCTACGAGCAGTACTTC	CASTTAGYEQYF